A single sample is the source of the 15 T cell receptor beta chains below, sequenced in a study of T-cell memory formation after mild COVID-19. TCRdb itself ran the 5' RACE reads through MiXCR, one entry per CDR3 protein. The profile shows a few hundred thousand distinct CDR3 sequences, more than 25% of them singletons. Sequencing was performed on PBMCs or a T cell subset sorted from them (not recorded which). These receptors all come from an adult woman who had mild COVID-19 (a few samples of this study predate the infection). Cell type and time point are not known.

This clonotype was seen a few times. The J gene is TRBJ2-2, the V gene TRBV11-2; D gene ambiguous. Germline CDR1 and CDR2: SGHAT and FQNNGV. The CDR3 sequence is 13 residues long. V gave up 5 bases and J gave up 6 bases, with 10 bases separating them. CDR3 loop: CASSPRSPGELFF. In DNA form, the CDR3 reads TGTGCCAGCAGCCCTAGGTCCCCCGGGGAGCTGTTTTTT. The full variable domain, rest sourced from reference TRBV11-2 and TRBJ2-2, is EAGVAQSPRYKIIEKRQSVAFWCNPISGHATLYWYQQILGQGPKLLIQFQNNGVVDDSQLPKDRFSAERLKGVDSTLKIQPAKLEDSAVYLCASSPRSPGELFFGEGSRLTVL.

The chain carries TRBV5-6 and TRBJ1-2; TRBD1 is a possible D gene (6 bases). The CDR3 is 14 residues long. Trimming removed 4 bases at V and 8 bases at J, with 18 bases between. CDR1 SGHDT and CDR2 YYEEEE come from the germline V gene. The CDR3, as DNA: TGTGCCAGCAGCCGCGGGACACCCGGAGTGGGCTACACCTTC. It encodes CASSRGTPGVGYTF.

The chain couples TRBV9 to TRBJ1-4; the match to TRBD1 covers 12 bases. The trim removed 0 bases at V and 0 bases at J, leaving 3 bases unmatched. This CDR3 region has 18 residues. Germline CDR1 SGDLS, CDR2 YYNGEE. This CDR3 is CASSVAGQGAATNEKLFF. For the CDR3, the DNA is TGTGCCAGCAGCGTAGCGGGACAGGGGGCTGCAACTAATGAAAAACTGTTTTTT.

The CDR3 coding sequence is TGTGCCAGCTCACCAGACAGGGGTCACGAGCAGTACTTC. As protein: CASSPDRGHEQYF. The genes are TRBV18 and TRBJ2-7; 8 bases agree with TRBD1. Germline CDR1 and CDR2: KGHSH and LQKENI. CDR3 length equals 13 residues. V trimming: 2 bases; J trimming: 5 bases; junction bases outside the gene matches: 2. The entire variable domain, with the rest obtained from reference TRBV18 and TRBJ2-7, is as follows: NAGVMQNPRHLVRRRGQEARLRCSPMKGHSHVYWYRQLPEEGLKFMVYLQKENIIDESGMPKERFSAEFPKEGPSILRIQQVVRGDSAAYFCASSPDRGHEQYFGPGTRLTVT.

V gene TRBV30 combines with J gene TRBJ2-3; D uncertain. The CDR3 contains 12 residues. V lost 1 base, J lost 3 bases, and 5 bases lay in between. Germline CDR1 and CDR2: GTSNPN and SVGIG (reference sequence). As DNA, the CDR3 is TGTGCCTGGAGTGGGGGTACAGATACGCAGTATTTT. It yields the protein CAWSGGTDTQYF.

This clonotype has only a few counts. The CDR3 here is CATSDHTRREETQYF. The DNA for the CDR3 is TGTGCCACCAGTGACCATACTAGAAGGGAAGAGACCCAGTACTTC. The genes are TRBV24-1 and TRBJ2-5; a possible D gene is TRBD2 (5 bases). Germline V lookup: CDR1 KGHDR, CDR2 SFDVKD. Trimming removed 4 bases at V and 3 bases at J, with 14 bases between. This CDR3 is built from 15 residues.

The chain recombines TRBV7-8 with TRBJ2-5; maybe TRBD1 (6 bases). Per the germline V gene, CDR1 is SGHVS and CDR2 is FQNEAQ. The CDR3 length is 14 residues. The V gene lost 3 bases and the J gene lost 5 bases, with 13 bases spanning the gap. The CDR3, as DNA: TGTGCCAGCAGCTTTGTGGGGGCTCCGGAGACCCAGTACTTC. It translates to CASSFVGAPETQYF. The entire variable domain, with the rest obtained from reference TRBV7-8 and TRBJ2-5, is as follows: GAGVSQSPRYKVAKRGQDVALRCDPISGHVSLFWYQQALGQGPEFLTYFQNEAQLDKSGLPSDRFFAERPEGSVSTLKIQRTQQEDSAVYLCASSFVGAPETQYFGPGTRLLVL.

A few counts support this clonotype. The CDR3 here is CASRTGTSGTQGNEQFF. DNA for the CDR3: TGTGCCAGCAGAACCGGGACTAGCGGGACCCAGGGGAATGAGCAGTTCTTC. The chain employs TRBV21-1 and TRBJ2-1; TRBD2, the table's D call, lacks a check against the DNA. TRBV21-1 is a pseudogene segment. This CDR3 has 17 amino acids.

The table lists this clonotype with a few counts. The CDR3 spells CASSRDGGPNPDTQYF. DNA for the CDR3: TGTGCCAGCAGTCGGGACGGGGGACCCAACCCAGATACGCAGTATTTT. This sequence joins TRBV2 and TRBJ2-3; D possibly corresponds to TRBD2 (6 bases). With 5 bases removed from V and 4 bases from J, the gap between germline ends came to 19 bases. The CDR3 has 16 residues. The germline V gene encodes CDR1 SNHLY and CDR2 FYNNEI.

This clonotype was seen more than once but under ten times. The gene calls are TRBV20-1 and TRBJ2-2; D is unresolved. The V end lost 0 bases, the J end lost 5 bases, and 10 bases lay between the germline ends. CDR1 DFQATT and CDR2 SNEGSKA come from the germline V gene (reference sequence). This CDR3 has 14 amino acids. DNA for the CDR3: TGCAGTGCTAGAGATAGGCGGCGGACCGGGGAGCTGTTTTTT. Translated, it gives CSARDRRRTGELFF.

V usage is TRBV6-1 and J usage is TRBJ2-1; TRBD1 matches at 8 bases. V was pared by 5 bases and J by 0 bases, with 18 bases of the junction left unmatched. This CDR3 contains 20 residues. The germline CDR1 and CDR2 sequences are MNHNS and SASEGT. Here the CDR3 DNA reads TGTGCCAGCAGTTCCCAGTGGGACAGGCAGGCGATTAGCTCCTACAATGAGCAGTTCTTC. This gives the protein CASSSQWDRQAISSYNEQFF.

This clonotype came up a few times. The rearrangement uses TRBV7-6 and TRBJ2-7, with D possibly matching TRBD2 (6 bases). The germline V and J ends were trimmed by 8 bases and 6 bases, with 17 bases remaining between them. The V gene's germline CDR1 is SGHVS and CDR2 FNYEAQ. The CDR3 has 13 residues. The CDR3 here is CASAGGGYGEQYF. As DNA, the CDR3 is TGTGCCAGCGCCGGCGGAGGGTACGGCGAGCAGTACTTC.

The V call is TRBV7-6, the J call TRBJ1-3; D uncertain. Germline CDR1 SGHVS, CDR2 FNYEAQ. With 9 bases removed from V and 4 bases from J, the gap between germline ends came to 19 bases. This CDR3 contains 15 residues. The CDR3 loop is CASGVGSSLGNTIYF. CDR3 bases: TGTGCCAGTGGGGTAGGGAGTTCTCTGGGAAACACCATATATTTT.

The rearrangement uses TRBV6-5 and TRBJ1-2, with D tentatively TRBD1 (5 bases). Trimming left V 8 bases short and J 4 bases short, with 17 bases between. The CDR3 covers 14 residues. Germline CDR1 MNHEY, CDR2 SVGAGI. CDR3: CASRNGASSYGYTF. In DNA, the CDR3 is TGTGCCAGCCGAAACGGGGCTTCTAGCTATGGCTACACCTTC.

The V and J genes are TRBV20-1 and TRBJ1-2, with a tentative D call TRBD1 (5 bases). From germline, CDR1 is DFQATT and CDR2 SNEGSKA (reference sequence). CDR3 length equals 13 residues. Deletions cut 0 bases from V and 7 bases from J, with 12 bases between. As DNA, the CDR3 is TGCAGTGCTAGAGACGGGACGCTCGGTGGCTACACCTTC. Protein sequence: CSARDGTLGGYTF.